This T cell receptor beta chain emerged from a study of CD8+CD57+ T cells in acquired aplastic anemia. According to the study, genomic DNA was the template for TCR beta VDJ and CDR3 profiling. Via MiXCR, TCRdb re-called the reads, giving one row per CDR3 protein. The table shows 180,000 or so distinct CDR3 sequences, with around half occurring only once. Germline V CDR1 and CDR2: MNHNS, SASEGT. This CDR3 spans 14 amino acids. Comment on this clonotype: This may come from a read error, since a much larger clone is one base off.

Selection for sequencing was limited to patients who had shown CD8+CD57+ cell expansion by flow cytometry. Blood sampling was performed on the patients, and none of them had received therapy by then. This sequence joins TRBV6-1 and TRBJ1-2, with TRBD1 matching over 7 bases. Input material: sorted CD4+, CD8+, or CD8+CD57+ T cells (not recorded which) from PBMCs. This clonotype was obtained from a human donor with aplastic anemia. CDR3 DNA: TGTGCCAGCAGTGCCCACCGGGACAGCTATGGCTGCACCTTC. Translated: CASSAHRDSYGCTF.